This entry lists 2 T cell receptor beta chains sequenced from one sample in a study of glioma-infiltrating T cells after dendritic cell vaccination. The protocol was immunoSEQ multiplex PCR, while the TCRdb copy is restricted to in-frame clones and leaves out a portion. Of 85,000 or so clones listed, approximately 81% are singletons. Time point of the sample: after dendritic cell vaccination, including at tumor progression/relapse. The specimen comprised blood, sampled after dendritic cell vaccination. The receptors originated from a human donor with glioblastoma.

The V gene is TRBV6-6, the J gene TRBJ1-5; perhaps TRBD1 as D (6 bases). CDR1 is MNHNY and CDR2 is SVGAGI in the germline V gene (reference sequence). The CDR3 loop spans 16 amino acids. V was trimmed by 2 bases and J by 0 bases, leaving 11 bases between them. The CDR3 DNA is TGTGCCAGCAGTTACGACAGGTTAAATAGCAATCAGCCCCAGCATTTT. Translation gives CASSYDRLNSNQPQHF.

The rearrangement links TRBV7-9 to TRBJ1-2, with 7 bases lining up with TRBD1. There are 14 residues in the CDR3. Germline assignment: CDR1 SEHNR and CDR2 FQNEAQ (reference sequence). Losses at the gene ends were 0 bases for V and 8 bases for J; bases not matched to a gene: 6. CDR3 sequence (DNA): TGTGCCAGCAGCTTAGCGGTACAGGGGAAAGGCTACACCTTC. Protein: CASSLAVQGKGYTF.